Sequencing of this T cell receptor beta chain was carried out in a study of human T cells and chemical hapten exposure. The time point: patch test 1, 2 weeks after DPC sensitization. Regarding treatment: therapeutic diphenylcyclopropenone sensitization with weekly scalp DPC. TCRdb re-called the RACE reads with MiXCR, one entry per CDR3 protein. The table includes around 380,000 distinct CDR3 sequences, roughly 4.8% detected once. The CDR3 extends over 13 amino acids. Trimming left V 3 bases short and J 3 bases short, with 6 bases between. Per germline, CDR1 LGHDT and CDR2 YNNKEL (reference sequence). This clonotype was detected only a few times.

This sample comprised whole blood, obtained in connection with sensitization to the hapten diphenylcyclopropenone (DPC). The source of this sequence is a woman aged 45-65 years with alopecia areata. Some clones in this sample may be carry-over from other donors' samples. The V and J genes are TRBV3-1 and TRBJ2-1; D gene uncertain. CDR3 sequence reads: CASSHDNYNEQFF. DNA for the CDR3: TGTGCCAGCAGCCACGACAACTACAATGAGCAGTTCTTC.